What follows are 11 T cell receptor beta chains derived from one specimen sequenced in a study of T-cell reconstitution after alpha-beta-depleted transplantation in children. Preparation of the TCRbeta library used unique molecular identifiers. TCRdb analysed the PCR reads with MiXCR anew, one entry per CDR3 protein. This table has some 400,000 distinct CDR3 sequences, roughly 21% appearing once. Sequenced material: PBMCs from the stem cell graft donor, taken from the stem cell graft. The receptor source for this set is a human donor who donated a stem cell graft to a child with acute myeloid leukemia.

This clonotype appeared many times. The chain recombines TRBV6-6 with TRBJ2-1, with D possibly being TRBD1 or TRBD2 (6 bases each). The CDR3 contains 13 residues. V was clipped by 4 bases and J by 12 bases, with 16 bases between them. From germline, CDR1 is MNHNY and CDR2 SVGAGI (reference sequence). This CDR3 is CASSSVGGQRQFF. The CDR3 DNA reads as TGTGCCAGCAGTTCGGTCGGGGGCCAACGGCAGTTCTTC.

The chain is built from TRBV28 and TRBJ2-1; D uncertain. The CDR3 contains 15 residues. Germline V gives CDR1 MDHEN, CDR2 SYDVKM. Trimming removed 2 bases at V and 2 bases at J, with 10 bases between. Written as DNA, the CDR3 is TGTGCCAGCAGTTTAAGGAGTACCCCCTACAATGAGCAGTTCTTC. It yields the protein CASSLRSTPYNEQFF.

This chain links TRBV6-2 or TRBV6-3 with TRBJ2-1, with 7 bases fitting TRBD2. The germline CDR1 and CDR2 sequences are MNHEY and SVGEGT. The CDR3 is made up of 12 amino acids. V lost 2 bases to trimming and J lost 9 bases; unmatched junction nucleotides: 1. For the CDR3, the DNA is TGTGCCAGCAGTTACGGGAGGGGTGAGCAGTTCTTC. Encoded protein: CASSYGRGEQFF.

In its sample, this clonotype was seen many times. The genes are TRBV12-3 or TRBV12-4 and TRBJ2-1; weak D call: TRBD2 (6 bases). The ends were cut back, 1 base at V and 5 bases at J, with 15 bases in the middle. The CDR3 is 16 residues long. The CDR3 is CASSLGAGQADNEQFF. The CDR3 DNA follows: TGTGCCAGCAGTTTAGGAGCGGGCCAGGCCGACAATGAGCAGTTCTTC.

In its sample, this clonotype was seen many times. This chain connects TRBV7-2 to TRBJ1-6, with a weak D call TRBD1 (6 bases). Trimming cost V 5 bases and J 9 bases, with 14 bases left between them. Germline V gene sequence: CDR1 SGHTA, CDR2 FQGNSA. This CDR3 region has 14 residues. This CDR3 is CASSPGHGGSPLHF. As DNA, the CDR3 is TGTGCCAGCAGCCCGGGACATGGGGGTTCACCCCTCCACTTT.

This clonotype was seen only a few times. The V and J genes are TRBV5-1 and TRBJ2-1; D might be TRBD1 (7 bases). This CDR3 spans 14 amino acids. Trimming left V 2 bases short and J 8 bases short, with 14 bases between. Germline V gives CDR1 SGHRS, CDR2 YFSETQ. CDR3 in DNA: TGCGCCAGCAGCTTCAGGGGGGATGTGGATGAGCAGTTCTTC. It translates to CASSFRGDVDEQFF.

This clonotype was seen more than once but under ten times. The chain joins TRBV28 to TRBJ2-7, with 10 bases matching TRBD1. The CDR3 consists of 12 residues. V was pared by 4 bases and J by 11 bases, with 5 bases of the junction left unmatched. Germline V gene lookup returns CDR1 MDHEN and CDR2 SYDVKM. CDR3 region: CASSSDRGAEYF. The CDR3 bases are TGTGCCAGCAGTTCGGACAGGGGGGCGGAGTACTTC.

V usage is TRBV24-1 and J usage is TRBJ1-1; 7 positions agree with TRBD1. The V and J ends lost 5 bases and 7 bases, in that order; junction bases with no gene match: 9. Germline V gives CDR1 KGHDR, CDR2 SFDVKD. This CDR3 has 14 amino acids. The CDR3 loop reads CATSASGTEYEAFF. The CDR3 DNA sequence: TGTGCCACCAGTGCCTCTGGGACAGAATATGAAGCTTTCTTT.

This clonotype came up a few times. For the CDR3, the DNA is TGTGCCAGCAGCGCGCGGTGGACCAATGAGCAGTTCTTC. It is translated as CASSARWTNEQFF. This sequence joins TRBV9 and TRBJ2-1; the D is unclear. Germline V gene sequence: CDR1 SGDLS, CDR2 YYNGEE. The CDR3 runs to 13 residues. The V and J ends lost 3 bases and 6 bases respectively, with 10 bases between them.

This clonotype was detected a few times. CDR3 in amino acids: CSARTSGMTDTQYF. CDR3 bases: TGCAGTGCGCGGACTAGCGGGATGACAGATACGCAGTATTTT. This chain joins TRBV20-1 and TRBJ2-3, with TRBD2 identical over 12 bases. The germline V gene encodes CDR1 DFQATT and CDR2 SNEGSKA (reference sequence). This CDR3 is built from 14 residues. Trimming removed 6 bases from V and 3 bases from J; junction bases left unmatched: 4.

The chain is built from TRBV12-3 or TRBV12-4 and TRBJ2-5; D is perhaps TRBD2 (6 bases). The CDR3 extends over 15 amino acids. Trimming cost V 6 bases and J 5 bases, with 19 bases left between them. The DNA of the CDR3 is TGTGCCAGCAGCCCAGCATACGGGAGTAGGGAGACCCAGTACTTC. Encoded protein: CASSPAYGSRETQYF.